There are a few counts of the clone carrying this T cell receptor beta chain. Its antigen remains unknown. The data derive from a study of PD-1 blockade in classical Hodgkin lymphoma. Findings and limits, study-wide: With respect to the repertoire differences, their causes, possibly disease activity or prior therapy, remain undefined. Individuals who commenced nivolumab within less than 1 year of ASCT were excluded. It was among complete responders that baseline diversity resembled that of newly diagnosed patients. Lower baseline TCR diversity was reported for newly diagnosed patients than for healthy donors.

Sequencing was performed with immunoSEQ multiplex PCR; in TCRdb, only in-frame clones are kept and a portion is missing. The table includes 4,300 or so clones, roughly three fifths detected once. Relapse after autologous stem cell transplantation occurred in every patient, and brentuximab vedotin exposure varied. Looked up from germline, CDR1 is SGHVS and CDR2 is FNYEAQ. The CDR3 runs to 16 residues. V lost 5 bases, J lost 1 base, and 17 bases lay in between. This TCR was recovered from a human donor with classical Hodgkin lymphoma. The rearrangement links TRBV7-6 to TRBJ2-5; possible D gene TRBD1, 5 bases. This specimen was peripheral blood mononuclear cells (PBMCs), taken before the second cycle of nivolumab. The chain's CDR3 is CASSAQASGFQETQYF. The CDR3 DNA reads as TGTGCCAGCAGCGCGCAGGCTTCAGGGTTCCAAGAGACCCAGTACTTC.